This TCR beta chain derives from a study of blood T cell repertoires in COVID-19 (TCRdb year 2020). Background for the entire study: Samples from collaborators originated in the United States, Italy and Spain and spanned both the acute and convalescent phases of COVID-19. The prospective study material was composed of cDNA or gDNA derived from T cells, B-cell-depleted T cells, or PBMCs. The dataset comprised deeply sampled blood TCRbeta repertoires from subjects exposed to, actively infected with, or recovered from COVID-19. The repertoires were released in a freely available public database intended as a resource for research on the immune response to SARS-CoV-2. The samples were drawn from two sources: the first 160 participants of the ongoing ImmuneRACE study, and over 950 subjects contributed by 6 global collaborators. Nearly every sample came with metadata listing a de-identified subject ID, COVID-19 status, age in years and sex. Where available, HLA class I and class II types were obtained from metadata supplied by the sample provider rather than from assay-based typing.

Points on this clone: Its binding antigen is unknown. Base qualities are not provided; no much larger clone lies one nucleotide away.

Broader findings and caveats from the paper: The amount of clinical and demographic metadata varied by source and participant and was provided uncurated.

The immunoSEQ Assay, a bias-controlled multiplex PCR, was used to amplify TCRbeta CDR3 regions from genomic DNA. In the original analysis: The number of nucleated cells in each sample was estimated by amplification of reference gene primers within the assay. Sequence reads were collapsed and filtered to measure the absolute abundance of every unique TCRbeta CDR3 rearrangement. For each sample, productive Simpson clonality was calculated by taking the square root of Simpson's diversity index across productive rearrangements. As stored in TCRdb, this immuneACCESS dataset retains in-frame rearrangements with V and J assigned. A fraction of the clones does not appear; measured against another copy, unresolved V genes explain less than half of the discrepancy, and the remainder lacks a known reason. That table is the source of V, J and clone size, and D and trimming were worked out from the DNA. The sample table holds roughly 260,000 clones, of which roughly 87% were seen once. The ten top clones hold roughly 2.6% of the sample.

Participants in the prospective study were aged roughly 18 to 100 years, lived in some 24 United States geographic areas, and enrolled through a virtual design. In the prospective study, cohorts were assigned on the basis of participant-reported clinical history obtained from a screening survey and a study questionnaire. Each participant in the prospective study had whole blood, serum and a nasopharyngeal or oropharyngeal swab collected by mobile phlebotomists. Over an approximately 2-month period, participants in the prospective study had the option of providing additional blood draws and questionnaires. Before DNA extraction, prospective study blood samples were shipped either frozen or at room temperature. The CDR3 starts with the cysteine, ends with the phenylalanine, and has 15 residues. Only CDR3 DNA remains: 45 bases, in frame from the first base. The V and J ends are trimmed by 1 base and 2 bases, leaving 9 bases between them. For CDR1 and CDR2, the germline V gene (reference sequence) lists LGHDT and YNNKEL.

Recombination connected TRBV3-1 (or the pseudogene TRBV3-2) to TRBJ2-1, with a tentative D gene TRBD1 over 5 matching bases. What was sequenced was PBMCs or T cells enriched from blood (not recorded which). The sequence derives from a woman in her thirties with acute COVID-19. The CDR3 amino acid sequence is: CASSQAGPPYNEQFF. In nucleotides, the sequence is TGTGCCAGCAGCCAAGCAGGGCCCCCCTACAATGAGCAGTTCTTC.